This T cell receptor (beta chain) originates from a study of T cell changes during pregnancy in multiple sclerosis. Germline CDR1 and CDR2: SGHDT and YYEEEE. The length of the CDR3 is 16 residues. The junction had 10 bases not matched to a gene; V was cut back by 4 bases and J by 8 bases. The repertoire was sequenced with immunoSEQ multiplex PCR; TCRdb's copy has only in-frame clones and lacks some. The sample lists some 54,000 clones, about 92% occurring once. Sample: peripheral blood, taken after pregnancy. The TCR comes from a female donor with multiple sclerosis, enrolled in a pregnancy study. The rearrangement uses TRBV5-6 and TRBJ2-4; 12 nucleotides match TRBD1. In DNA, the CDR3 is TGTGCCAGCAGCGGCCGGGACAGGGGGCTTCAGGACATTCAGTACTTC. Translating it yields CASSGRDRGLQDIQYF.